The entry below describes one T cell receptor (beta chain). Indicated treatment: randomized to nivolumab then ipilimumab (arm A) or the reverse (arm B). Clones were read by immunoSEQ multiplex PCR, and TCRdb kept only the in-frame ones, dropping some. Among thousands of clones, roughly 28% were seen once, and the ten largest hold 5% to 5.5%. Germline V gene data show CDR1 as LNHDA and CDR2 as SQIVND (reference sequence). CDR3 length equals 15 residues. V dropped 0 bases and J dropped 4 bases, with 10 bases sitting between them. This sample is part of a study of sequential checkpoint blockade in melanoma. Study details: Arm A got nivolumab then ipilimumab; arm B the reverse, 1:1.

This clonotype was sampled from a human donor with melanoma. This chain connects TRBV19 to TRBJ1-5, with D maybe TRBD1 (5 bases). Material: tumor tissue (inferred from file names), obtained from a patient given nivolumab and ipilimumab in sequence. Written as DNA, the CDR3 is TGTGCCAGTAGTATAGATGTGACAGCTAATCAGCCCCAGCATTTT. Protein product: CASSIDVTANQPQHF.